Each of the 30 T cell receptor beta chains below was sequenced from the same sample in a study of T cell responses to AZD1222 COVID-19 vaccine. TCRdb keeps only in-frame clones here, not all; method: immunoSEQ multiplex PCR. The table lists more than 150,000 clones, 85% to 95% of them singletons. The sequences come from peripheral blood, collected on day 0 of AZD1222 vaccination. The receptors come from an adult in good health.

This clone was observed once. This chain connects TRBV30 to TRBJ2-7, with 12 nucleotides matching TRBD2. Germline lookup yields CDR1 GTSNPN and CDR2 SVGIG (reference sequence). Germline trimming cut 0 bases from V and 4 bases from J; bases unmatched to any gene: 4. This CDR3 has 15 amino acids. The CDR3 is CAWSVPTSGRYEQYF. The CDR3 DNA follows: TGTGCCTGGAGTGTACCGACTAGCGGGAGATACGAGCAGTACTTC.

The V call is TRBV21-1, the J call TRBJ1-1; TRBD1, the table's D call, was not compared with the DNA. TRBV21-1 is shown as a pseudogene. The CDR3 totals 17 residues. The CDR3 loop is CASSKGTGWGLDTEAFF. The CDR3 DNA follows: TGTGCCAGCAGCAAAGGGACAGGGTGGGGACTGGACACTGAAGCTTTCTTT.

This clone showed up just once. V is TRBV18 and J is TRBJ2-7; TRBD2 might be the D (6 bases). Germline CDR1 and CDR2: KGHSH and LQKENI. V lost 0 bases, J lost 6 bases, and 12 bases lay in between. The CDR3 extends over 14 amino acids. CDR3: CASSPPSGVGEQYF. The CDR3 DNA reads TGTGCCAGCTCACCACCCTCGGGAGTGGGCGAGCAGTACTTC.

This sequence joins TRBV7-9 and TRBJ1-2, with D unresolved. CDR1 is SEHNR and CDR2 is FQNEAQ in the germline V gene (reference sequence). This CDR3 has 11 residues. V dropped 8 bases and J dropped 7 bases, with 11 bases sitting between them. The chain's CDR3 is CASGPNVGYTF. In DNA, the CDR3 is TGTGCCAGCGGCCCCAACGTTGGCTACACCTTC.

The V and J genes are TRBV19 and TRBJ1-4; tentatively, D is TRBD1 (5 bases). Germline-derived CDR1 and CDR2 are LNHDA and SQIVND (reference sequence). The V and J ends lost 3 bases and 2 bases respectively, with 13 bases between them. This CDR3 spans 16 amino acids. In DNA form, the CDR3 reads TGTGCCAGTAGTATCGGGCACGGGGGGACTAATGAAAAACTGTTTTTT. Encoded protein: CASSIGHGGTNEKLFF.

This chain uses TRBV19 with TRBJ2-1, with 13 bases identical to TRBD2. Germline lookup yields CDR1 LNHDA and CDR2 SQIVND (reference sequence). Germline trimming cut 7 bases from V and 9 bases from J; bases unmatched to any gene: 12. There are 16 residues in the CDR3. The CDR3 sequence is CASTPGGTSGMVEQFF. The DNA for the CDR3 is TGTGCCAGTACCCCTGGTGGGACTAGCGGGATGGTTGAGCAGTTCTTC.

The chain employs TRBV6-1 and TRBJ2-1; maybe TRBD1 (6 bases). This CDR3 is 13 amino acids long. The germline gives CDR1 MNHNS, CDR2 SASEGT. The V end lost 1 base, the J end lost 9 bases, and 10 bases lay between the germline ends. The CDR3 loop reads CASSEDRDTEQFF. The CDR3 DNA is TGTGCCAGCAGTGAAGACAGGGACACTGAGCAGTTCTTC.

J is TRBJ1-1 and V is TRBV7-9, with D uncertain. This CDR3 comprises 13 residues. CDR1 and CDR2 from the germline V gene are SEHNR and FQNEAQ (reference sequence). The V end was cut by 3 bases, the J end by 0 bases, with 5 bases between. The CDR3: CASSFQMNTEAFF. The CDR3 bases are TGTGCCAGCAGCTTTCAGATGAACACTGAAGCTTTCTTT.

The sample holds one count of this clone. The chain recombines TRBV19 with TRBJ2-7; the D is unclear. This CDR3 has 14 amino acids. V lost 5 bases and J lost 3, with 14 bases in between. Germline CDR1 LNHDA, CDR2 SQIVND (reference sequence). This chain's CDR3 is CASSGVLNLYEQYF. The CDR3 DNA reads TGTGCCAGTAGTGGAGTCCTAAACCTCTACGAGCAGTACTTC.

CDR3 DNA: TGTGCCAGCAGTGAGGTGACCGAGCAGTACTTC. Its protein is CASSEVTEQYF. The genes are TRBV2 and TRBJ2-7, with no clear D. With 3 bases removed from V and 6 bases from J, the gap between germline ends came to 6 bases. The CDR3 contains 11 residues. Germline CDR1 is SNHLY and CDR2 is FYNNEI.

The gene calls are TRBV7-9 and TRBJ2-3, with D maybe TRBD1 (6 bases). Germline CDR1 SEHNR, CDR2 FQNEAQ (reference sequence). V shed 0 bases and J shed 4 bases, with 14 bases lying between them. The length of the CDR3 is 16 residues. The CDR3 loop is CASSLAGRGSSDTQYF. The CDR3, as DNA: TGTGCCAGCAGCTTAGCGGGCAGGGGAAGTTCAGATACGCAGTATTTT.

The CDR3 protein is CASCVGIYGYTF. As DNA, the CDR3 is TGTGCCAGCTGTGTAGGGATCTATGGCTACACCTTC. The chain employs TRBV5-6 and TRBJ1-2; D remains unclear. Germline V gene lookup returns CDR1 SGHDT and CDR2 YYEEEE. V lost 7 bases and J 4 bases, leaving 11 bases between the germline ends. The CDR3 spans 12 residues.

Here the CDR3 reads CASIMNTEAFF. CDR3 bases: TGTGCCAGTATAATGAACACTGAAGCTTTCTTT. The J gene is TRBJ1-1, the V gene TRBV19; no clear D. The CDR3 extends over 11 amino acids. Germline assignment: CDR1 LNHDA and CDR2 SQIVND (reference sequence). The ends were cut back, 7 bases at V and 0 bases at J, with 3 bases in the middle.

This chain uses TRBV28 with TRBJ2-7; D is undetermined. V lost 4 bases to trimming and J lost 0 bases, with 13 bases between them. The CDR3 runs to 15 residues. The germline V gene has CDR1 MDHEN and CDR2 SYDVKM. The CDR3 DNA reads TGTGCCAGCAGTTCTAAGACTCCGAGCTCCTACGAGCAGTACTTC. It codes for CASSSKTPSSYEQYF.

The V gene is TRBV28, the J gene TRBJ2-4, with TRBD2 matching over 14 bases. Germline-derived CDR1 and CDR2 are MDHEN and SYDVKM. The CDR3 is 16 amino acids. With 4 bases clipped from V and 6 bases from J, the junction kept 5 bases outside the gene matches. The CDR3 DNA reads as TGTGCCAGCAGTTCGACTAGCGGGGGGGCGGGAAACATTCAGTACTTC. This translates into CASSSTSGGAGNIQYF.

CDR3 coding DNA: TGTGCCAGCAGTTACGGGTTTGGGTCCAATGAGCAGTTCTTC. Its translation is CASSYGFGSNEQFF. The chain employs TRBV6-5 and TRBJ2-1; no clear D gene. CDR1 MNHEY and CDR2 SVGAGI come from the germline V gene. The ends were cut back, 2 bases at V and 6 bases at J, with 11 bases in the middle. There are 14 residues in the CDR3.

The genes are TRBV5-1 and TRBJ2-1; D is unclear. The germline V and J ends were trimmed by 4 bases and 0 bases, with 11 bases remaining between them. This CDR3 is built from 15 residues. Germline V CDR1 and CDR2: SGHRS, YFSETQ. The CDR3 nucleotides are TGCGCCAGCAGCCTCACTCCAACCTCCTACAATGAGCAGTTCTTC. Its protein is CASSLTPTSYNEQFF.

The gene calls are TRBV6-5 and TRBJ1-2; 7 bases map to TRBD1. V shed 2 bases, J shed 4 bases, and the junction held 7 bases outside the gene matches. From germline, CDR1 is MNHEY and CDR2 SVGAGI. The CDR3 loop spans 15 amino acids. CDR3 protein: CASSYGDSVFYGYTF. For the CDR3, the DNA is TGTGCCAGCAGTTACGGGGACAGTGTATTCTATGGCTACACCTTC.

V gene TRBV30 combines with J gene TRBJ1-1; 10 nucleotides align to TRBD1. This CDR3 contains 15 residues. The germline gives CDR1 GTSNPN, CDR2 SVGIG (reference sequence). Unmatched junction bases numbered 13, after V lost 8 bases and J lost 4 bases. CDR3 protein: CAGGTGVRASTEAFF. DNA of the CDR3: TGTGCCGGGGGGACAGGGGTACGGGCGAGCACTGAAGCTTTCTTT.

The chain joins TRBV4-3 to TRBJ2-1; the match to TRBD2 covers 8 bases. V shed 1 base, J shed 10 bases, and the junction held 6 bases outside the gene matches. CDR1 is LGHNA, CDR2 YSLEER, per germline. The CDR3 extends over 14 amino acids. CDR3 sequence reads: CASSQVPPSGEQFF. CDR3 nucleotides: TGCGCCAGCAGCCAAGTACCGCCTAGCGGGGAGCAGTTCTTC.

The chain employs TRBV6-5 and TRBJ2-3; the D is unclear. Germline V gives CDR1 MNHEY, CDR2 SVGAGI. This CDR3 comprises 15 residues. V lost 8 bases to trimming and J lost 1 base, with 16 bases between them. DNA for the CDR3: TGTGCCAGCCTTAGGGTCAATCCGGGCACAGATACGCAGTATTTT. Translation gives CASLRVNPGTDTQYF.

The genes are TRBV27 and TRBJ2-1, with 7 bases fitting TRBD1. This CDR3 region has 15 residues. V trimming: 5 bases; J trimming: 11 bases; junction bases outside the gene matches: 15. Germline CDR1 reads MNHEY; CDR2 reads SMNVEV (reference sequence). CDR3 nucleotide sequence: TGTGCCAGCAGTGCTCTTACAGGGGCTTTGAATCAGCAGTTCTTC. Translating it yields CASSALTGALNQQFF.

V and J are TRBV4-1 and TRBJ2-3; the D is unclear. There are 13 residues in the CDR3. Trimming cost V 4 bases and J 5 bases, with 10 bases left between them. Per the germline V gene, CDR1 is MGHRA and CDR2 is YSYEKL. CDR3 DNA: TGCGCCAGCAGCCTACAGCCCGGAGATACGCAGTATTTT. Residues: CASSLQPGDTQYF.

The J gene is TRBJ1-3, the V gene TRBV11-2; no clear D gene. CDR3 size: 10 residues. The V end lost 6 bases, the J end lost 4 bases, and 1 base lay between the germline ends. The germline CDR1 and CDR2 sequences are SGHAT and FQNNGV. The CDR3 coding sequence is TGTGCCAGCAGGGGAAACACCATATATTTT. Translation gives CASRGNTIYF.

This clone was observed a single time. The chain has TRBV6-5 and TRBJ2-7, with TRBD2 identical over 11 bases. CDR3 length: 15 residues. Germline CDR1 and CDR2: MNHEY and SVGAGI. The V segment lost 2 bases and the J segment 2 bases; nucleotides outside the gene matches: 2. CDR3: CASSYTSGSPYEQYF. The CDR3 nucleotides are TGTGCCAGCAGTTACACTAGCGGGAGCCCCTACGAGCAGTACTTC.

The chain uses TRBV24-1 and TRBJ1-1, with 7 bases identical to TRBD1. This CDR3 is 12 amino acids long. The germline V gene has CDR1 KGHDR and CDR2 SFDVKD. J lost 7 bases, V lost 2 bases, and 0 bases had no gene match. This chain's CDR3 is CATSDWDSEAFF. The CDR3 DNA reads TGTGCCACCAGTGATTGGGACAGTGAAGCTTTCTTT.

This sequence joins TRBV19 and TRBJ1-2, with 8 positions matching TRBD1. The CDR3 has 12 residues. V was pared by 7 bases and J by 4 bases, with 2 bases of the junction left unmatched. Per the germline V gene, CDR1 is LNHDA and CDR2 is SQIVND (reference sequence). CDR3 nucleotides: TGTGCCAGTACCACAGGGGGCTATGGCTACACCTTC. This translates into CASTTGGYGYTF.

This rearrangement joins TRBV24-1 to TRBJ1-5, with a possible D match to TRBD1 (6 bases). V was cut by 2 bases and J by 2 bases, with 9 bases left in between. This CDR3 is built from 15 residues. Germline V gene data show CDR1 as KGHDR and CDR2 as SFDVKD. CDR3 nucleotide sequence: TGTGCCACCAGTGATTCAAACAGGGGCAATCAGCCCCAGCATTTT. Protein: CATSDSNRGNQPQHF.

The chain's CDR3 is CASSGAGTVYEQYF. For the CDR3, the DNA is TGTGCCAGCAGCGGAGCCGGGACAGTCTACGAGCAGTACTTC. V is TRBV11-2 and J is TRBJ2-7; TRBD1 agrees at 7 bases. V dropped 5 bases and J dropped 3; count of bases not matched to a gene: 7. The CDR3 extends over 14 amino acids. Per germline, CDR1 SGHAT and CDR2 FQNNGV.

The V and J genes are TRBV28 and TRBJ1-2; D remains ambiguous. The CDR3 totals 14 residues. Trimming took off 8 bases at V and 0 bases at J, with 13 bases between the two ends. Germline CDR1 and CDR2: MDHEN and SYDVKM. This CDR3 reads CASCVQLANYGYTF. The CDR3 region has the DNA TGTGCCAGCTGTGTACAGTTAGCTAACTATGGCTACACCTTC.